The clone carrying this TCR beta chain was recorded at least ten times. Using RNA transcripts as the source, TCR beta CDR3 regions were amplified. HTBI primers were employed in a first-round RT-PCR of the TCR CDR3. TCRdb itself ran the multiplex PCR reads through MiXCR, one entry per CDR3 protein. The table records roughly 400,000 distinct CDR3 sequences, around 15% of them present only once. These data come from a study of T cells in Graves' hyperthyroidism and ophthalmopathy. Patients affected by ophthalmopathy presented a Clinical Activity Score of at least 3, a NOSPECS grade of at least 4, and disease duration below 3 months. Patients were excluded because of uncontrolled infection, other autoimmune disease, pregnancy or lactation. The PBMCs studied were ones that came from about 10 ml fresh peripheral blood. Sequencing input: blood. The clonotype comes from a man in his forties or fifties with Graves' ophthalmopathy.

The CDR3 DNA reads TGCGCCAGCAGCTTTTCCGGGGATCAGCCCCAGCATTTT. Its protein product is CASSFSGDQPQHF. The chain links TRBV5-1 to TRBJ1-5; D unresolved. Germline loops: CDR1 SGHRS, CDR2 YFSETQ. This CDR3 has 13 residues. V was shortened by 2 bases and J by 5 bases, with 8 bases between the two germline ends.